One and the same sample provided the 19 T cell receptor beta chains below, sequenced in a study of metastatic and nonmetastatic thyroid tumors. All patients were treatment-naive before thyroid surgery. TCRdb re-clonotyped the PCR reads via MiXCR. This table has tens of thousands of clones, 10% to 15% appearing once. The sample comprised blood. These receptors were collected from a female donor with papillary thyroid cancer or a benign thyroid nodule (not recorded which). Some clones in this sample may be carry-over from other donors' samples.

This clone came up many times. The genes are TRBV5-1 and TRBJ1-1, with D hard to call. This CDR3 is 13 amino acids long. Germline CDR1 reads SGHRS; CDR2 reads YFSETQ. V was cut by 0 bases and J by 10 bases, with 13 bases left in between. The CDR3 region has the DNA TGCGCCAGCAGCTTGGATGGTGTCGGTGGAGCTTTCTTT. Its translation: CASSLDGVGGAFF.

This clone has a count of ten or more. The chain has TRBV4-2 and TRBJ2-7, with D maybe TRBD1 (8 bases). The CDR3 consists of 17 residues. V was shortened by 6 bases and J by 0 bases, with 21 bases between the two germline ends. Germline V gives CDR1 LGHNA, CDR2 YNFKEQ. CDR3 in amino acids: CASRALLQGGSSYEQYF. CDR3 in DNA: TGTGCCAGCAGGGCCTTGTTACAGGGGGGGAGCTCCTACGAGCAGTACTTC.

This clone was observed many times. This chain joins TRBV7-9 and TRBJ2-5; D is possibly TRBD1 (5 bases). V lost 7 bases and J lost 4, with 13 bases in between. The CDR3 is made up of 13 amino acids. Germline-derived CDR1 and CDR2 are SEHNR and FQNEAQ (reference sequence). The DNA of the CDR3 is TGTGCCAGCACCCTAGGGGTTGGAGAGACCCAGTACTTC. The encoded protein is CASTLGVGETQYF.

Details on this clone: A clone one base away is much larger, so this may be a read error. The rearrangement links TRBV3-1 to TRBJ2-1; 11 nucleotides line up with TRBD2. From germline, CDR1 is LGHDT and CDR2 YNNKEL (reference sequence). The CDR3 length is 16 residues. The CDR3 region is CVSSTGTSGTYNEQFF. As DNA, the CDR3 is TGTGTCAGCAGCACAGGGACTAGCGGAACCTACAATGAGCAGTTCTTC.

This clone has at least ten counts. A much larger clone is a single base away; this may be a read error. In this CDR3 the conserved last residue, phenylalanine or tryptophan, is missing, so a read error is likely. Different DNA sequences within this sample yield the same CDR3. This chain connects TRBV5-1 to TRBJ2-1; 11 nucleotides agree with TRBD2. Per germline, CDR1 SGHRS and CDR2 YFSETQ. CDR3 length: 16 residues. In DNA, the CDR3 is TGCGCCAGCAGATTGGTCCCCGGGACTAGCGGACGTGAGCAGTTCCTC. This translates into CASRLVPGTSGREQFL.

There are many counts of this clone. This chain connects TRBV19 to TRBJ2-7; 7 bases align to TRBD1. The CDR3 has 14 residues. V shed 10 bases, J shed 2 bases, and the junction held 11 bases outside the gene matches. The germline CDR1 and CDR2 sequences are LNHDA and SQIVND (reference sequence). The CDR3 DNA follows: TGTGCCACCGGGGAGACAGGGCAGGCCTACGAGCAGTACTTC. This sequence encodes CATGETGQAYEQYF.

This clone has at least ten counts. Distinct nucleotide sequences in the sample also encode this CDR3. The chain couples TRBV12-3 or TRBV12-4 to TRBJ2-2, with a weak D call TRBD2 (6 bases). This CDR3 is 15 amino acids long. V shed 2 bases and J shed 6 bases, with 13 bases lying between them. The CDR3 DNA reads TGTGCCAGCAGTTTAACGGGAGTAGAGGCCGGGGAGCTGTTTTTT. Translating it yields CASSLTGVEAGELFF.

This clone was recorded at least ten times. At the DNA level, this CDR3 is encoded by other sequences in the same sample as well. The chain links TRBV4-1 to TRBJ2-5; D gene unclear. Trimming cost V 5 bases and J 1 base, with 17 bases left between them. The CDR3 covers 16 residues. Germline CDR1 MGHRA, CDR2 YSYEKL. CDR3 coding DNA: TGCGCCAGCAGCTTAAGCAGGTCGGCAAGCCAAGAGACCCAGTACTTC. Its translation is CASSLSRSASQETQYF.

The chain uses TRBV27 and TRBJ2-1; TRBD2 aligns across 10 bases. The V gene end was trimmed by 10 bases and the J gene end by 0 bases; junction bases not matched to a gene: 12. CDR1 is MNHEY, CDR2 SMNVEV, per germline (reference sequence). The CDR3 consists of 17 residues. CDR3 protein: CAIGDTSGIGSYNEQFF. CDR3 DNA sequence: TGTGCCATCGGTGATACTAGCGGGATTGGCTCCTACAATGAGCAGTTCTTC.

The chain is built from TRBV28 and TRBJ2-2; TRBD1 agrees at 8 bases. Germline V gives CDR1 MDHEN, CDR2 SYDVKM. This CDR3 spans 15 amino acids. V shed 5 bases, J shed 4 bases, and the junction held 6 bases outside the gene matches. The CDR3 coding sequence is TGTGCCAGCAGTAGTGGGACAGGTTTCACCGGGGAGCTGTTTTTT. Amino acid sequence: CASSSGTGFTGELFF.

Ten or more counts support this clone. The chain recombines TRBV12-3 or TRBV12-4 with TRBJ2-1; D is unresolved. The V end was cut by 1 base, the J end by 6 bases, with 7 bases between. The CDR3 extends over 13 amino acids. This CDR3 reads CASSLVRVNEQFF. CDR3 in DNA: TGTGCCAGCAGTTTAGTTAGGGTCAATGAGCAGTTCTTC.

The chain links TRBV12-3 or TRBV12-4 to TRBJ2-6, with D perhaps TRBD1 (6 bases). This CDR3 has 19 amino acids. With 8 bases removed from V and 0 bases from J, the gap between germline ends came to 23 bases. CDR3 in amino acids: CASQFWVQGVLSGANVLTF. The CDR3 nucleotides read TGTGCCAGCCAATTTTGGGTACAGGGAGTGCTCTCTGGGGCCAACGTCCTGACTTTC.

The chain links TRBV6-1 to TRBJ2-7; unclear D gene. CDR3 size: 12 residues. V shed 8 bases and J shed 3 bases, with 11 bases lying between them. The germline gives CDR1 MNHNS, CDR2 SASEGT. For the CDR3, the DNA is TGTGCCAGCCTGACAATCCACTACGAGCAGTACTTC. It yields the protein CASLTIHYEQYF.

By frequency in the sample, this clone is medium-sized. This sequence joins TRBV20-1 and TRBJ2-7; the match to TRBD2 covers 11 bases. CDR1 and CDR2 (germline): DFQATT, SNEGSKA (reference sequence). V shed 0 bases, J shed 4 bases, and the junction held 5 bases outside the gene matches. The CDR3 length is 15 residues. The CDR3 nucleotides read TGCAGTGCTAGAGATAGAACTAGCGGGAGATACGAGCAGTACTTC. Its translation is CSARDRTSGRYEQYF.

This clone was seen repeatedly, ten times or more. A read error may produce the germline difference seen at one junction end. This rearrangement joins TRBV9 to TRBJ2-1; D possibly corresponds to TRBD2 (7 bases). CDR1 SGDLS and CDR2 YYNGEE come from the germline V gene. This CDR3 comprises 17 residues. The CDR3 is CASSVESGASGYNEQLF. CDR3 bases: TGTGCCAGCAGCGTAGAGTCAGGGGCTAGCGGTTACAATGAGCAGCTCTTC. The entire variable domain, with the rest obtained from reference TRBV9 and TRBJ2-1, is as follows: DSGVTQTPKHLITATGQRVTLRCSPRSGDLSVYWYQQSLDQGLQFLIQYYNGEERAKGNILERFSAQQFPDLHSELNLSSLELGDSALYFCASSVESGASGYNEQLFGPGTRLTVL.

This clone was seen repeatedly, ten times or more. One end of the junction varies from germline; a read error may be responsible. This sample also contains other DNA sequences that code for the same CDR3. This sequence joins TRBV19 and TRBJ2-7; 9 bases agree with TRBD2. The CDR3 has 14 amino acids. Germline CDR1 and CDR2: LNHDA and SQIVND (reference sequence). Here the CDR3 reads CASSIVPSGNEQYF. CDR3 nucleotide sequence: TGCGCCAGTAGTATAGTGCCTAGCGGGAACGAGCAGTACTTC.

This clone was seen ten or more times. The CDR3 here is CASSSGGSGRAREQYF. CDR3 bases: TGTGCCAGCAGCTCCGGCGGAAGCGGGAGAGCAAGGGAGCAGTACTTC. The rearrangement joins TRBV11-2 to TRBJ2-7, with 8 bases fitting TRBD2. Unmatched junction bases numbered 15, after V lost 4 bases and J lost 7 bases. The CDR3 runs to 16 residues. Germline assignment: CDR1 SGHAT and CDR2 FQNNGV.

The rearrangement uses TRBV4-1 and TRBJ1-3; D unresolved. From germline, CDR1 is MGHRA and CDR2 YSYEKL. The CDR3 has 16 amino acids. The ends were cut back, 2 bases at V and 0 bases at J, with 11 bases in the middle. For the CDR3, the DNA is TGCGCCAGCAGCCAAACCCGTGATTACTCTGGAAACACCATATATTTT. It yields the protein CASSQTRDYSGNTIYF.

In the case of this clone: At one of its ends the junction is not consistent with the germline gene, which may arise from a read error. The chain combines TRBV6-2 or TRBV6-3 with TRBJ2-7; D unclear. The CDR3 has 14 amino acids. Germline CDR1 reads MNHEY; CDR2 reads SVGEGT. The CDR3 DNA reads TGTGCCATCAGTTACTCGGCCAGCTCCTACGAGCAGTACTTT. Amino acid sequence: CAISYSASSYEQYF.